A selection of T cell receptor beta chains follows, all from one sample in a study of graft-versus-host responses after intestinal transplantation. Their antigens remain unidentified. The method was immunoSEQ multiplex PCR; TCRdb's version includes in-frame clones alone and lacks a portion of them. This sample carries roughly 100,000 clones, roughly nine tenths of them seen once, and the ten largest clones take about 0.18%. The sample here was unstimulated CD4+ T cells sorted from spleen or lymph node cells, taken before transplant. Every receptor here comes from a human donor who was the organ donor for an intestinal transplant. CDR3s include the opening cysteine and the closing phenylalanine or tryptophan. For some rows the clone size is stated as once, few or many, or as a class when expanded; others skip it.

J: TRBJ1-2
size: few
V: TRBV28
CDR3: CASSQDRRERGYTF

J: TRBJ1-6
size: once
V: TRBV28
CDR3: CASSYPTGMHSPLHF

J: TRBJ2-2
size: NA
V: TRBV5-4
CDR3: CASNRGRGNTGELFF

J: TRBJ1-5
size: NA
V: TRBV12-5
CDR3: CASGLGGGKPQPQHF

J: TRBJ1-2
size: NA
V: TRBV4-3
CDR3: CASSQGGVYGYTF

J: TRBJ2-5
size: once
V: TRBV6-1
CDR3: CASSEQGETQYF

J: TRBJ2-1
size: once
V: TRBV7-3
CDR3: CASSEALGGVNEQFF

J: TRBJ2-2
size: NA
V: TRBV5-4
CDR3: CASSLGQGSTGELFF

J: TRBJ1-6
size: NA
V: TRBV5-1
CDR3: CASSLRQASSYNSPLHF

J: TRBJ1-4
size: NA
V: TRBV4-3
CDR3: CASSPRGQGANEKLFF

J: TRBJ1-1
size: NA
V: TRBV6-6
CDR3: CASSPTGSPNTEAFF

J: TRBJ2-3
size: NA
V: TRBV5-4
CDR3: CASSMGLANTDTQYF

J: TRBJ2-1
size: once
V: TRBV11-2
CDR3: CASSSTFYNEQFF

J: TRBJ2-5
size: NA
V: TRBV7-3
CDR3: CASSLTGTQETQYF

J: TRBJ2-7
size: NA
V: TRBV7-3
CDR3: CASSLTGSTYEQYF

J: TRBJ1-4
size: NA
V: TRBV7-9
CDR3: CASSSGQGVGEKLFF

J: TRBJ2-5
size: NA
V: TRBV4-1
CDR3: CASSQPGRGNQETQYF

J: TRBJ1-5
size: NA
V: TRBV28
CDR3: CASRSVHPDRDSWDQPQHF

J: TRBJ1-5
size: NA
V: TRBV5-8
CDR3: CASSQRQGLNQPQHF

J: TRBJ1-4
size: NA
V: TRBV5-1
CDR3: CASSKGVVEKLFF

J: TRBJ1-5
size: few
V: TRBV21-1
CDR3: CASNRDSNQPQHF

J: TRBJ2-2
size: NA
V: TRBV11-2
CDR3: CASSPGQGPSGELFF

J: TRBJ2-3
size: NA
V: TRBV19
CDR3: CASSILATDTQYF

J: TRBJ1-1
size: NA
V: TRBV19
CDR3: CASSIWRGRNTEAFF

J: TRBJ2-3
size: NA
V: TRBV11-2
CDR3: CASSFGGTDTQYF

J: TRBJ1-2
size: NA
V: TRBV7-9
CDR3: CASSLAGGSNGYTF

J: TRBJ2-2
size: NA
V: TRBV7-9
CDR3: CASDQRGVGGELFF

J: TRBJ1-2
size: NA
V: TRBV4-1
CDR3: CASSQEGTGRQGYTF

J: TRBJ2-3
size: NA
V: TRBV5-1
CDR3: CASSYERGSSTDTQYF

J: TRBJ1-1
size: NA
V: TRBV6-1
CDR3: CASSEARVYEAFF

J: TRBJ2-1
size: NA
V: TRBV7-3
CDR3: CASSSSSGGADEQFF

J: TRBJ2-2
size: NA
V: TRBV10-3
CDR3: CAISLDRDATGELFF

J: TRBJ2-6
size: NA
V: TRBV13
CDR3: CASSTVKLRQSRANVLTF

J: TRBJ2-7
size: once
V: TRBV19
CDR3: CASSYFPGTSYEQYF

J: TRBJ1-6
size: NA
V: TRBV6-5
CDR3: CASRTHRDSNSPLHF

J: TRBJ2-1
size: NA
V: TRBV7-9
CDR3: CASSSPRGLPLNEQFF

J: TRBJ2-7
size: NA
V: TRBV4-3
CDR3: CASSQFRGFRYEQYF

J: TRBJ1-5
size: NA
V: TRBV30
CDR3: CASSGQNQPQHF

J: TRBJ1-3
size: NA
V: TRBV7-9
CDR3: CASSLAGQGGNTIYF

J: TRBJ2-5
size: NA
V: TRBV7-9
CDR3: CASSGRTGEETQYF

J: TRBJ1-1
size: NA
V: TRBV15
CDR3: CAKGEGNPKGNTEAFF

J: TRBJ1-4
size: NA
V: TRBV7-7
CDR3: CASSRDRGEKLFF

J: TRBJ2-7
size: NA
V: TRBV12-5
CDR3: CASGLGGTYEQYF

J: TRBJ1-4
size: few
V: TRBV5-1
CDR3: CASSLGAPGVEKLFF

J: TRBJ2-5
size: NA
V: TRBV15
CDR3: CATSRDVIVKGQETQYF

J: TRBJ1-4
size: NA
V: TRBV7-9
CDR3: CASSLTGQGNEKLFF

J: TRBJ1-2
size: NA
V: TRBV4-2
CDR3: CASSQGAGQGYGYTF

J: TRBJ2-6
size: NA
V: TRBV5-1
CDR3: CASSFGMWGSGANVLTF

J: TRBJ2-1
size: NA
V: TRBV15
CDR3: CATSRDGVSSYNEQFF

J: TRBJ2-1
size: NA
V: TRBV30
CDR3: CAAPRTSGGHNEQFF

J: TRBJ1-2
size: NA
V: TRBV6-1
CDR3: CASSPLTGGYYGYTF